This T cell receptor beta chain is from a study of T cell responses to AZD1222 COVID-19 vaccine. Here immunoSEQ multiplex PCR was the method, and the copy in TCRdb shows in-frame clones only, minus some. The table records under 200,000 clones, roughly 90% of them present only once. CDR3 size: 15 residues. The germline V gene encodes CDR1 SGHTA and CDR2 FQGTGA. Trimming removed 5 bases at V and 5 bases at J, with 17 bases between. Overall study findings and caveats: Across spike, vaccine-associated CD4 TCRs were found, dominant at 160-218 and 743-854.

The sample holds one count of this clone. Antigen: not known. The receptor was isolated from an adult who received the AZD1222 COVID-19 vaccine. J is TRBJ2-3 and V is TRBV7-3, with D perhaps matching TRBD2 (7 bases). The sequencing used peripheral blood, collected 28 days after the second AZD1222 dose. The CDR3 region is CASSPGRGAGDTQYF. CDR3 sequence (DNA): TGTGCCAGCAGCCCTGGGAGGGGGGCAGGAGATACGCAGTATTTT.